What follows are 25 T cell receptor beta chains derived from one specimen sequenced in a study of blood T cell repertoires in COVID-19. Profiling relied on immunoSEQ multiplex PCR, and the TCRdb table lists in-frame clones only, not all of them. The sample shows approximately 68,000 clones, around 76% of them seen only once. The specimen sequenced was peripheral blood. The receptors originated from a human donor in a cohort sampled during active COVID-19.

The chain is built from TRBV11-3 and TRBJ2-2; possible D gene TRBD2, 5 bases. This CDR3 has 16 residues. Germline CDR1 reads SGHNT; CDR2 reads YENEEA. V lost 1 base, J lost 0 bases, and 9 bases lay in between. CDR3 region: CASSLGGLTNTGELFF. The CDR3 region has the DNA TGTGCCAGCAGCTTAGGCGGGCTTACGAACACCGGGGAGCTGTTTTTT.

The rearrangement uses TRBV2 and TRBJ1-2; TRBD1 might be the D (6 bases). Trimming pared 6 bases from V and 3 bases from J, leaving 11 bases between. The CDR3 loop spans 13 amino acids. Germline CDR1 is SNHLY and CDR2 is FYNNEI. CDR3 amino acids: CASREDRDYGYTF. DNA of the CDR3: TGTGCCAGCAGAGAGGACAGAGACTATGGCTACACCTTC.

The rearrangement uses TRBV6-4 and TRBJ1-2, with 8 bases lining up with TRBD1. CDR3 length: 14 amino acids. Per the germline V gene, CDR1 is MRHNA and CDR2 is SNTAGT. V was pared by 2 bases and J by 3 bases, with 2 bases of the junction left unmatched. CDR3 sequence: CASSDQTGDYGYTF. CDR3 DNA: TGTGCCAGCAGTGACCAGACAGGGGACTATGGCTACACCTTC.

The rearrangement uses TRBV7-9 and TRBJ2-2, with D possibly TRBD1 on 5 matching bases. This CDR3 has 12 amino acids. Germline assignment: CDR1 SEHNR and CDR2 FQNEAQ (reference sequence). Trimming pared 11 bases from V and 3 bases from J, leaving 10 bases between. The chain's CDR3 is CAAVGDTGELFF. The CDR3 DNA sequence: TGTGCCGCCGTAGGGGACACCGGGGAGCTGTTTTTT.

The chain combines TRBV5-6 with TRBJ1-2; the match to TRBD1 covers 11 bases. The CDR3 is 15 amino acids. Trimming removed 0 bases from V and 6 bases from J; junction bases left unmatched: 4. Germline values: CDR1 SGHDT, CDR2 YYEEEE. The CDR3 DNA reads TGTGCCAGCAGCTTGGTTGGACAGGGGGCAAATGGCTACACCTTC. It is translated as CASSLVGQGANGYTF.

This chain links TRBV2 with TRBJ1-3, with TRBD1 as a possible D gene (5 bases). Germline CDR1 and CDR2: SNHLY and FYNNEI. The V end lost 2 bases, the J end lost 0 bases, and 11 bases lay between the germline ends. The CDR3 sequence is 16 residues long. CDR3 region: CASSERRQFSGNTIYF. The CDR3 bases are TGTGCCAGCAGTGAACGCCGACAGTTCTCTGGAAACACCATATATTTT. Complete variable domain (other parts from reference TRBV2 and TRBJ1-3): EPEVTQTPSHQVTQMGQEVILRCVPISNHLYFYWYRQILGQKVEFLVSFYNNEISEKSEIFDDQFSVERPDGSNFTLKIRSTKLEDSAMYFCASSERRQFSGNTIYFGEGSWLTVV.

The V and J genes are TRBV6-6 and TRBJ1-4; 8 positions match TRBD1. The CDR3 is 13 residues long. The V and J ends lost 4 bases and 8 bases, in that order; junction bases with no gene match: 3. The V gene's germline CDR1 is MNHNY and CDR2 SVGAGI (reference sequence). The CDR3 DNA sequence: TGTGCCAGCAGTTTTACAGGGGGGGAAAAACTGTTTTTT. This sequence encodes CASSFTGGEKLFF.

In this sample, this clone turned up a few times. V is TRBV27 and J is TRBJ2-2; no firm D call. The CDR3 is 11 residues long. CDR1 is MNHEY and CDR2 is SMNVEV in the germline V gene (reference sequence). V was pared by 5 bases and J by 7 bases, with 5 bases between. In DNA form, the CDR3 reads TGTGCCAGCAGTAGCTACGGGGAGCTGTTTTTT. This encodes CASSSYGELFF.

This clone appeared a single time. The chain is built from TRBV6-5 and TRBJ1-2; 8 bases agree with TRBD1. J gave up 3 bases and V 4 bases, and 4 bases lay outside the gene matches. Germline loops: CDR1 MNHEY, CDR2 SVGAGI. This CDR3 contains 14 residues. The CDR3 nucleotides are TGTGCCAGCAGTTCGCAGGGGGCGGACTATGGCTACACCTTC. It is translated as CASSSQGADYGYTF.

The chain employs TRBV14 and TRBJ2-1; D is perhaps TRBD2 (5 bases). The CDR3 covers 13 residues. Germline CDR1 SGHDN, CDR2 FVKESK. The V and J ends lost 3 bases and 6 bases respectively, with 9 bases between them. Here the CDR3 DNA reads TGTGCCAGCAGCCAGTTCCGGGGCAATGAGCAGTTCTTC. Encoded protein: CASSQFRGNEQFF.

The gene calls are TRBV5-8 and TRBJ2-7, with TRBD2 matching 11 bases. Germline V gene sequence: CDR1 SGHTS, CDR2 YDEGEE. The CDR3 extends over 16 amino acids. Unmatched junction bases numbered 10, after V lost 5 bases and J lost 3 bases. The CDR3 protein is CASSPPWLAGGYEQYF. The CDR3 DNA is TGTGCCAGCAGTCCTCCCTGGCTAGCGGGGGGCTACGAGCAGTACTTC.

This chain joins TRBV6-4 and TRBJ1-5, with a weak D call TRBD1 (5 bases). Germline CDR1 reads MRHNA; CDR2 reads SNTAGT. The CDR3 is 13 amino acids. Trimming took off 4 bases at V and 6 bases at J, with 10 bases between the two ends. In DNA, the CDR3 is TGTGCCAGCAGTGTAAACGGGGGTCAGCCCCAGCATTTT. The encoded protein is CASSVNGGQPQHF.

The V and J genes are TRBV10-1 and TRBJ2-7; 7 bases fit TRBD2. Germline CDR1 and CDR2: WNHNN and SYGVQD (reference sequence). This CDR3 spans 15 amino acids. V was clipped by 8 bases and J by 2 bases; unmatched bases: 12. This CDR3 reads CASRRGRDWAYEQYF. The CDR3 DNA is TGCGCCAGCCGGCGAGGGAGGGATTGGGCCTACGAGCAGTACTTC.

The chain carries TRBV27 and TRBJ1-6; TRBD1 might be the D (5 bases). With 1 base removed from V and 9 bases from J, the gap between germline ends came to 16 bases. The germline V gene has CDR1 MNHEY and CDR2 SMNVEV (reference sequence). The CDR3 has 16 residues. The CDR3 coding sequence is TGTGCCAGCAGTTTATGGGAGGGGCCCGCAGGTTCACCCCTCCACTTT. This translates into CASSLWEGPAGSPLHF.

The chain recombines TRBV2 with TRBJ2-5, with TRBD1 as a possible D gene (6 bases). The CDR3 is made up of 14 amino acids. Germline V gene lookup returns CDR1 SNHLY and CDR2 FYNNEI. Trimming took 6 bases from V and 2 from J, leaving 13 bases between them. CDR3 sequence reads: CASSQRTAQETQYF. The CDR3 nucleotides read TGTGCCAGCAGCCAAAGGACAGCTCAAGAGACCCAGTACTTC.

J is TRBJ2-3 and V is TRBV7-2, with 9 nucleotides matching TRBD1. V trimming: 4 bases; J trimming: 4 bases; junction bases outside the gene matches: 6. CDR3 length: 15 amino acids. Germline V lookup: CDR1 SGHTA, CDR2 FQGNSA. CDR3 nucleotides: TGTGCCAGCAGCTATGGGACAGGGTACCCAGATACGCAGTATTTT. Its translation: CASSYGTGYPDTQYF.

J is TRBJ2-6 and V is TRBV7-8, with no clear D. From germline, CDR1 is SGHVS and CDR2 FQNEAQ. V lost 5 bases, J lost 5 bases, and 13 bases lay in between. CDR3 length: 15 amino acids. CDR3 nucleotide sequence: TGTGCCAGCAGCCCCGCCGGTTCGCGGGCCAACGTCCTGACTTTC. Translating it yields CASSPAGSRANVLTF.

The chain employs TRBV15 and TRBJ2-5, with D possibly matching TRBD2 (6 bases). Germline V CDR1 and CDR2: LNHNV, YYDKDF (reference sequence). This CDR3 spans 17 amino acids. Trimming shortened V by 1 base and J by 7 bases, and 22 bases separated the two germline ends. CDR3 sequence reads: CATSRVIRTEGLRTQYF. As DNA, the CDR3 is TGTGCCACCAGCAGAGTTATTCGGACGGAGGGCCTTAGGACCCAGTACTTC.

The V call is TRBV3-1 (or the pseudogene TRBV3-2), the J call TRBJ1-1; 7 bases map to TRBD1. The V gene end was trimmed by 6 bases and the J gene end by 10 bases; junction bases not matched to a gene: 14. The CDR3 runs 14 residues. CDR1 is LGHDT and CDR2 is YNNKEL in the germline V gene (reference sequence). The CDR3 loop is CASRPGSQGVVAFF. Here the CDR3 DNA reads TGTGCCAGCAGACCTGGCAGCCAGGGGGTCGTAGCTTTCTTT.

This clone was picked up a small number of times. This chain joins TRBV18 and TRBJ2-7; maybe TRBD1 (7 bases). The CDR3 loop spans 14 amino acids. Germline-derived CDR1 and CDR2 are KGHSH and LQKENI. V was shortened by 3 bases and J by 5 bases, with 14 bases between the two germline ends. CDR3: CASSPAGQKHEQYF. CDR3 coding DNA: TGTGCCAGCTCACCCGCGGGACAGAAGCACGAGCAGTACTTC.

DNA of the CDR3: TGTGCCAGCGAAAGGGGGATATATGGCTACACCTTC. Translated, it gives CASERGIYGYTF. V gene TRBV7-9 combines with J gene TRBJ1-2, with D possibly TRBD1 on 6 matching bases. V lost 8 bases, J lost 5 bases, and 12 bases lay in between. CDR1 is SEHNR and CDR2 is FQNEAQ in the germline V gene (reference sequence). The length of the CDR3 is 12 residues. Based on the CDR3 plus reference TRBV7-9 and TRBJ1-2, the full variable domain is DTGVSQNPRHKITKRGQNVTFRCDPISEHNRLYWYRQTLGQGPEFLTYFQNEAQLEKSRLLSDRFSAERPKGSFSTLEIQRTEQGDSAMYLCASERGIYGYTFGSGTRLTVV.

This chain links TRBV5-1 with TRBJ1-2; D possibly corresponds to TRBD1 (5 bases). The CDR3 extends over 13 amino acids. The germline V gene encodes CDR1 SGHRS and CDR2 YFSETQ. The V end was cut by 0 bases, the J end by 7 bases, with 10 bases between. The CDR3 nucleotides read TGCGCCAGCAGCTTGGTCCAGGGTACTGGCTACACCTTC. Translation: CASSLVQGTGYTF.

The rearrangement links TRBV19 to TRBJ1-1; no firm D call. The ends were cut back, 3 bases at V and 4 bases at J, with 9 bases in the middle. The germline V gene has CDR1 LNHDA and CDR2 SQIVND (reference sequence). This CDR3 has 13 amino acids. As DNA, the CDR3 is TGTGCCAGTAGTATTACGGTTAGCACTGAAGCTTTCTTT. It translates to CASSITVSTEAFF. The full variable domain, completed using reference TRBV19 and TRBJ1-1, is DGGITQSPKYLFRKEGQNVTLSCEQNLNHDAMYWYRQDPGQGLRLIYYSQIVNDFQKGDIAEGYSVSREKKESFPLTVTSAQKNPTAFYLCASSITVSTEAFFGQGTRLTVV.

The CDR3 spells CAISDRRATRVEQYF. As DNA, the CDR3 is TGTGCCATCAGCGATAGGAGGGCGACAAGGGTCGAGCAGTACTTC. The chain recombines TRBV10-3 with TRBJ2-7, with D possibly matching TRBD2 (6 bases). The V gene lost 6 bases and the J gene lost 6 bases, with 21 bases spanning the gap. This CDR3 region has 15 residues. The germline V gene has CDR1 ENHRY and CDR2 SYGVKD.

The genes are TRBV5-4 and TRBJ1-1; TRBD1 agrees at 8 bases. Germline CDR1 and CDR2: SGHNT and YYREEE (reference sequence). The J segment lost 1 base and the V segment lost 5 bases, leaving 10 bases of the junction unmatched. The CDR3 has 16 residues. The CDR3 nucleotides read TGTGCCAGCAGTTCGCCCGACAGGGGACAGAACACTGAAGCTTTCTTT. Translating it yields CASSSPDRGQNTEAFF.